Listed below are T cell receptor beta chains from one sample, sequenced in a study of T cell responses to AZD1222 COVID-19 vaccine. Measured with immunoSEQ multiplex PCR; TCRdb has only the in-frame clones, and not every one. The sample contains 130,000 or so clones, roughly nine tenths of which appear only once. The sequences come from peripheral blood, collected 28 days after the second dose of the MenACWY control vaccine. The receptors originated from an adult who received the MenACWY meningococcal vaccine as a control. Each CDR3 is given with its conserved first and last residue. The D gene is left open where the match is weak. A clone size is listed for some rows: how often the clone was seen (once, few, many), or a class if it is expanded.

CDR3 DNA	CDR3 protein	D gene	V gene	J gene	CDR3 length	clone size
TGTGCCAGCAGAAGGACAGGGCGAGGAAACACCATATATTTT	CASRRTGRGNTIYF	TRBD1	TRBV27	TRBJ1-3	14	NA
TGTGCCAGCAGTGAAGTCAGGGCATCGACTAATGAAAAACTGTTTTTT	CASSEVRASTNEKLFF	NA	TRBV2	TRBJ1-4	16	NA
TGCGCCAGCAGCCAAGATCCCCGGGTCACCGGGGAGCTGTTTTTT	CASSQDPRVTGELFF	NA	TRBV4-3	TRBJ2-2	15	NA
TGTGCCAGCTCACCACCTCATCGGGAGACCCAGTACTTC	CASSPPHRETQYF	NA	TRBV18	TRBJ2-5	13	NA
TGTGCCAGCAGTTTAGTCGAGAAAGAGACCCAGTACTTC	CASSLVEKETQYF	NA	TRBV6-5	TRBJ2-5	13	NA
TGTGCCAGCAGCTCCCCTGGTAAAGGGAAGTACGAGCAGTACTTC	CASSSPGKGKYEQYF	NA	TRBV11-2	TRBJ2-7	15	NA
TGTGCCAGCAGCCAAGAAAGGACGGGGGCGCGTGAAAAACTGTTTTTT	CASSQERTGAREKLFF	NA	TRBV3-1/TRBV3-2	TRBJ1-4	16	once
TGTGCCAGCTCACCACGGGGGGCGTACAACGGGGAGCTGTTTTTT	CASSPRGAYNGELFF	NA	TRBV18	TRBJ2-2	15	NA
TGTGCCAGCAGTGTGACCGGGACCTTGAACACTGAAGCTTTCTTT	CASSVTGTLNTEAFF	NA	TRBV28	TRBJ1-1	15	NA
TGTGCCAGCAGTGAAGGTGGACAGGGGGGAAAGACCCAGTACTTC	CASSEGGQGGKTQYF	TRBD1	TRBV6-1	TRBJ2-5	15	NA
TGTGCCAGCAGTTCCTTAGGGACCTCTAATGAAAAACTGTTTTTT	CASSSLGTSNEKLFF	NA	TRBV28	TRBJ1-4	15	NA
TGTGCCAGCAGTGAAGGACGGACCAAGACTTTCTCTGGAAACACCATATATTTT	CASSEGRTKTFSGNTIYF	NA	TRBV6-1	TRBJ1-3	18	NA
TGTGCCAGTAGTATCCGACAGGGAGGAGTTGAAAAACTGTTTTTT	CASSIRQGGVEKLFF	TRBD1	TRBV19	TRBJ1-4	15	NA
TGTGCCAGCAGCCCGGGACGGACCCACGAGCAGTACTTC	CASSPGRTHEQYF	NA	TRBV7-2	TRBJ2-7	13	NA
TGTGCCACCAGTGGTCTAACAGGGGGCTTCGGAGATACGCAGTATTTT	CATSGLTGGFGDTQYF	TRBD1	TRBV24-1	TRBJ2-3	16	NA
TGCAGCGTTTACGCTAGCGGGAGTTCCCAGTACGAGCAGTACTTC	CSVYASGSSQYEQYF	TRBD2	TRBV29-1	TRBJ2-7	15	NA
TGTGCCAGCAGCCCCGTTGGTAGGCAAGAGACCCAGTACTTC	CASSPVGRQETQYF	NA	TRBV5-6	TRBJ2-5	14	NA
TGTGCTAGTGCCCGGCCGGGACAGCGAGTGGCATTGAAGCAGTTCTTC	CASARPGQRVALKQFF	TRBD1	TRBV12-5	TRBJ2-1	16	once
TGTGCCAGCAGCCAAAAACCCAGGCCCTACGAGCAGTACTTC	CASSQKPRPYEQYF	NA	TRBV14	TRBJ2-7	14	NA
TGTGCCAGCAGCCCTAGGAGGGGAGGCACAGATACGCAGTATTTT	CASSPRRGGTDTQYF	NA	TRBV7-9	TRBJ2-3	15	NA
TGTGCCAGCCATAGCGGAAACACCATATATTTT	CASHSGNTIYF	NA	TRBV12-3/TRBV12-4	TRBJ1-3	11	once
TGTGCCAGCGCTTCTAGAGTTAATGAGCAGTTCTTC	CASASRVNEQFF	NA	TRBV3-1/TRBV3-2	TRBJ2-1	12	NA
TGTGCCAGCAGATCTTGGGACAACTCCTACGAGCAGTACTTC	CASRSWDNSYEQYF	NA	TRBV11-2	TRBJ2-7	14	NA
TGTGCCAGCAGCTTAAGTGGAAGCGATGAGCAGTTCTTC	CASSLSGSDEQFF	NA	TRBV7-9	TRBJ2-1	13	NA
TGTGCCAGCAGCTTAAGCGGGGGAAAGACCGGGGAGCTGTTTTTT	CASSLSGGKTGELFF	TRBD2	TRBV7-3	TRBJ2-2	15	NA
TGTGCCAGCAGAGATAGCGGTACCTACGAGCAGTACTTC	CASRDSGTYEQYF	NA	TRBV6-5	TRBJ2-7	13	NA
TGTGCCAGCAGCATCCAGGGCTACGAGCAGTACTTC	CASSIQGYEQYF	NA	TRBV6-5	TRBJ2-7	12	NA
TGTGCCAGTAGTATACAGGGTATGAACACTGAAGCTTTCTTT	CASSIQGMNTEAFF	NA	TRBV19	TRBJ1-1	14	NA
TGTGCCAGCAGGGTGTGGTACTCTGGAAACACCATATATTTT	CASRVWYSGNTIYF	NA	TRBV6-5	TRBJ1-3	14	NA
TGTGCCAGCTCACCATTTGGGGACGCCGGGGAGCTGTTTTTT	CASSPFGDAGELFF	NA	TRBV18	TRBJ2-2	14	NA
TGCGCCAGCAGCCCGGAGCGGGAGGGCCTCGAGACCCAGTACTTC	CASSPEREGLETQYF	TRBD2	TRBV5-1	TRBJ2-5	15	NA
TGTGCCAGCAGCTCCGCGGGGACAGGGAATTCACCCCTCCACTTT	CASSSAGTGNSPLHF	TRBD1	TRBV7-3	TRBJ1-6	15	NA
TGTGCCAGCAGCGCAACAGGGTCTAGCTCTGGAAACACCATATATTTT	CASSATGSSSGNTIYF	NA	TRBV9	TRBJ1-3	16	NA
TGTGCCAGCAGTCCCGTAGCGGGGGGCTACTACAATGAGCAGTTCTTC	CASSPVAGGYYNEQFF	TRBD2	TRBV27	TRBJ2-1	16	NA
TGTGCCAGCAGTCCCTTCGGGGGGGCGGCGGCTGAAGCTTTCTTT	CASSPFGGAAAEAFF	NA	TRBV27	TRBJ1-1	15	NA